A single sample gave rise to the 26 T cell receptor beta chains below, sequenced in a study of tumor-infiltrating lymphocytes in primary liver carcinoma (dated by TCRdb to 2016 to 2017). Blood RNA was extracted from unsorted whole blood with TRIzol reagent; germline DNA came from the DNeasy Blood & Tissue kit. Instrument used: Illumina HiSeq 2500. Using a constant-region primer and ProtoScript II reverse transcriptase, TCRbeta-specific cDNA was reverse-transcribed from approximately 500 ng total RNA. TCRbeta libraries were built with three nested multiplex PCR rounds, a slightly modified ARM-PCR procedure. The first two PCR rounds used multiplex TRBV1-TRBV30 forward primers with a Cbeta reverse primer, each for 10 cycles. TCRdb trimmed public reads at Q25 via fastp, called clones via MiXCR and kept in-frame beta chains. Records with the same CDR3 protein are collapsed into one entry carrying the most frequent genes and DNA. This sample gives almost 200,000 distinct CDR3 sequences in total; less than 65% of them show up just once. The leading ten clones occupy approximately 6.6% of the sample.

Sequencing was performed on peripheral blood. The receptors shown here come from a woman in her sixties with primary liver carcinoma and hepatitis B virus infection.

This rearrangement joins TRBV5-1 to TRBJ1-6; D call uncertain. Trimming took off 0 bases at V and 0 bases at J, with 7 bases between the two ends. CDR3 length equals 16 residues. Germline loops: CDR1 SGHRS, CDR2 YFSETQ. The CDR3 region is CASSLVGSSYNSPLHF. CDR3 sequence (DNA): TGCGCCAGCAGCTTGGTGGGGAGCTCCTATAATTCACCCCTCCACTTT.

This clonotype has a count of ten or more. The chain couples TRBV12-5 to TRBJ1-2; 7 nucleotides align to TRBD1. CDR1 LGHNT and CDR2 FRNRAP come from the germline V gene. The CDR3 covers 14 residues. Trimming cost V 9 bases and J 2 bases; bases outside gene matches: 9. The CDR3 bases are TGTGCTAGCGCGAGGGACAGCGCCAACTATGGCTACACCTTC. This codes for CASARDSANYGYTF.

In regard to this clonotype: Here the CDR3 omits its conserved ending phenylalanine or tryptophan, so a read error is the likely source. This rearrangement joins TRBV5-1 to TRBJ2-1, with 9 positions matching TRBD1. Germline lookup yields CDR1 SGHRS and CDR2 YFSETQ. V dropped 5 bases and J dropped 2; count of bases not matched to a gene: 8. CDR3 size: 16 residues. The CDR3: CASSADRGLAYNEQFS. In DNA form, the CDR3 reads TGCGCCAGCAGTGCCGACAGGGGGTTAGCCTACAATGAGCAGTTCTCC.

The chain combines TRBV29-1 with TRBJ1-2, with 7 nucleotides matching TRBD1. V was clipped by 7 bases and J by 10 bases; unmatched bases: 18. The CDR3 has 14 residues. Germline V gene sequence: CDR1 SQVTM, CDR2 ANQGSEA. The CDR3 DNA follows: TGCAGCGCTGGGGAACCGGAACAGGGGACCTCCTACACCTTC. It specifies CSAGEPEQGTSYTF.

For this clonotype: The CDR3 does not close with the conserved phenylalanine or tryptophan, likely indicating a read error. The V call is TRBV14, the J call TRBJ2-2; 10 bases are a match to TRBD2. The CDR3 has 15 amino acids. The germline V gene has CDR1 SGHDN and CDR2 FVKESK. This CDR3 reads CASSHRLAGTGKLFL. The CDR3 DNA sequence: TGTGCCAGCAGCCACAGACTAGCGGGCACCGGGAAGCTGTTTTTG.

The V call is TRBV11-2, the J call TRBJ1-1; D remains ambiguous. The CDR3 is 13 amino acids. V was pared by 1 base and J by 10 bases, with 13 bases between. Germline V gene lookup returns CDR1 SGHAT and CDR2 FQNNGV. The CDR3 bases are TGTGCCAGCAGCTTAGCTTCTATAGCTGCAGCTTTCTTT. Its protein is CASSLASIAAAFF.

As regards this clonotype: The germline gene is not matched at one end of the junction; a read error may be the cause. The CDR3, as DNA: TGTGCGAGCAACCCAACCGGGACTCCGGGACCCGGGGATCTGTTTTTT. Protein sequence: CASNPTGTPGPGDLFF. V is TRBV11-1 and J is TRBJ2-2; possibly TRBD2 for D (6 bases). The germline gives CDR1 SGHAT, CDR2 FQDESV (reference sequence). CDR3 length: 16 residues.

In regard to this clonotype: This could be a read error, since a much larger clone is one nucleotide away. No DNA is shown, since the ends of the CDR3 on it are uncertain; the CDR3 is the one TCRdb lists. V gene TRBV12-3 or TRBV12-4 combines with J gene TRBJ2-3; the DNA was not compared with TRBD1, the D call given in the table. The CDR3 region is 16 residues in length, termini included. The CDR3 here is CASLFGWGARGDTRYF.

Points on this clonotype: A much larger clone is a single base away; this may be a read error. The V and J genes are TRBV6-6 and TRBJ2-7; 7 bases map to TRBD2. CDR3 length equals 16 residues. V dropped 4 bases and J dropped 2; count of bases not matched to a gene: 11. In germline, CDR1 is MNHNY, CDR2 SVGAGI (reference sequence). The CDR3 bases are TGTGCCAGCAGTTCGGCGACTAGCCGCTTGACCTACGAGCAGTACTTC. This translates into CASSSATSRLTYEQYF.

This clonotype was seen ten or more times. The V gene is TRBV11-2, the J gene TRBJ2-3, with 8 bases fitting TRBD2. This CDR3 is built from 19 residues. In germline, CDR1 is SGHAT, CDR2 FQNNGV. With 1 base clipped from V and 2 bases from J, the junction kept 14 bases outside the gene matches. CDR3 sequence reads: CASSLGVALAGEDTDTQYF. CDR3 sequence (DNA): TGTGCCAGCAGCTTAGGGGTGGCCCTAGCGGGCGAGGACACAGATACGCAGTATTTT.

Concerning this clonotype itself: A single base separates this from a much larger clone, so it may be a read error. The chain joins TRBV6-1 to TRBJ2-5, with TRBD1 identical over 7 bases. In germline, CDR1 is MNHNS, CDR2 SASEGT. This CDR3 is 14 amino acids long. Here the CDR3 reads CVSSERTGPETQYF. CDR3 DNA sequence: TGTGTCAGCAGTGAAAGGACAGGCCCAGAGACCCAGTACTTC.

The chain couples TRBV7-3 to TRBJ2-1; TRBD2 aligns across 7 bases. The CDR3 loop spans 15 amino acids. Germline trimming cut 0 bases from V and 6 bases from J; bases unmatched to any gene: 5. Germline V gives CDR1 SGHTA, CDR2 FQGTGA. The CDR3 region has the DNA TGTGCCAGCAGCTTAACCGTTTCTAGCGGCAATGAGCAGTTCTTC. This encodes CASSLTVSSGNEQFF.

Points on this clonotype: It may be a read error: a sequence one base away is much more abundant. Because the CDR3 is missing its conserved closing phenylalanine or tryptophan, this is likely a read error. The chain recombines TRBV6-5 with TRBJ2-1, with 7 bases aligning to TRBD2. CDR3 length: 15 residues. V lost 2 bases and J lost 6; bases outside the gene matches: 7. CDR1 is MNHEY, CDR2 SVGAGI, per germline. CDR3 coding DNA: TGTGCCAGCAGTTACGGGAGGGGATTTGGCAATGAGCAGTTCCTC. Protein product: CASSYGRGFGNEQFL.

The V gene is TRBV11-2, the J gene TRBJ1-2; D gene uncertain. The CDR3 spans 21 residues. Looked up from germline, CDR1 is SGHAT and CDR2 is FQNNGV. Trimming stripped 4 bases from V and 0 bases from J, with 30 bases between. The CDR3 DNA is TGTGCCAGCAGCTCCCCATTCCCCAGCGAGAACGTCGCTCAAGCTAACTATGGCTACACCTTC. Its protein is CASSSPFPSENVAQANYGYTF.

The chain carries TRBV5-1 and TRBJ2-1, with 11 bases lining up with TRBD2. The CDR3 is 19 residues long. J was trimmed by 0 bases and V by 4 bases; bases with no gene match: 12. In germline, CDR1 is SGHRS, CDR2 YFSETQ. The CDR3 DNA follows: TGCGCCAGCAGCCGCCACCCCCCCACTAGCGGGAGCTCCTACAATGAGCAGTTCTTC. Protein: CASSRHPPTSGSSYNEQFF.

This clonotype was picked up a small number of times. The CDR3 loop reads CASSPPVDTEAFF. CDR3 DNA: TGTGCCAGCAGCCCTCCGGTGGACACTGAAGCTTTCTTT. The rearrangement uses TRBV21-1 and TRBJ1-1. TRBV21-1 is noted as a pseudogene. CDR3 length equals 13 residues.

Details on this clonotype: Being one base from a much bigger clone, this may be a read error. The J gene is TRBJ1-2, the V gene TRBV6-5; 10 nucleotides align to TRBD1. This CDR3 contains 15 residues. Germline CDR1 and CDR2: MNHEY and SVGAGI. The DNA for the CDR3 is TGTTCCAGCAGACCCCCCGGGACAGGGGTGTGGGGCTACACCTTC. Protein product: CSSRPPGTGVWGYTF.

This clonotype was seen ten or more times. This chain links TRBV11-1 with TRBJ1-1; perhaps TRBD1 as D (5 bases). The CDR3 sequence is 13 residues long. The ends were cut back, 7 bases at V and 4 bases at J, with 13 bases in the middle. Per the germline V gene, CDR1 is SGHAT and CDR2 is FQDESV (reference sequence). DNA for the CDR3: TGTGCCAGCAAGAGGTGGGGGAGCACTGAAGCTTTCTTT. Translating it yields CASKRWGSTEAFF.

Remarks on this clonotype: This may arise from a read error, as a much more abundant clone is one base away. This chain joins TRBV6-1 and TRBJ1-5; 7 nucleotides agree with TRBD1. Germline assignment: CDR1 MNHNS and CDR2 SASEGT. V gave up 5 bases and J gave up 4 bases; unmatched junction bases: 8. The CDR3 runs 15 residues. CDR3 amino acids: CASSTKGGENQPQHF. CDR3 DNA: TGTGCCAGCAGTACTAAAGGGGGCGAAAATCAGCCCCAGCATTTT.

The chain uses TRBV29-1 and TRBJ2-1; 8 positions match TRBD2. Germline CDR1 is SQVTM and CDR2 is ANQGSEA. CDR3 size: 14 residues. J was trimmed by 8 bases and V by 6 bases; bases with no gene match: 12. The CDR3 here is CSVVGTSGKYEQFF. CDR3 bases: TGCAGCGTCGTGGGGACTAGTGGGAAGTATGAGCAGTTCTTC.

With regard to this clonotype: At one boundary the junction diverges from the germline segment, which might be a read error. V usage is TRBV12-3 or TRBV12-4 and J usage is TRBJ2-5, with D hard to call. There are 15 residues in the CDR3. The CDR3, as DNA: TGTGCCAGCAGTTGGGTTGTCGGCAGAGAAGAGACCCAGTGCTTC. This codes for CASSWVVGREETQCF.

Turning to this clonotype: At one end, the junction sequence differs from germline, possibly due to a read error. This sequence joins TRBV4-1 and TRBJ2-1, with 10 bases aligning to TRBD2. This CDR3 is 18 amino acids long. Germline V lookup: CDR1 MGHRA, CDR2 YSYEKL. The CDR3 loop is CARSQRRGGLAGDNEQFF. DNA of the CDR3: TGCGCCAGGAGCCAAAGGCGTGGAGGGCTAGCGGGAGACAATGAGCAGTTCTTC.

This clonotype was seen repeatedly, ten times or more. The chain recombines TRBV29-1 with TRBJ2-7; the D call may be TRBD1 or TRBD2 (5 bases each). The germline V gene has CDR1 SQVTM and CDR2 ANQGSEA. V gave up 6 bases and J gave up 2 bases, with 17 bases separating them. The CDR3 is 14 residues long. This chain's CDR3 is CSVRGARSTYEQYF. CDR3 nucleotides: TGCAGCGTCAGAGGGGCTAGATCTACCTACGAGCAGTACTTC.

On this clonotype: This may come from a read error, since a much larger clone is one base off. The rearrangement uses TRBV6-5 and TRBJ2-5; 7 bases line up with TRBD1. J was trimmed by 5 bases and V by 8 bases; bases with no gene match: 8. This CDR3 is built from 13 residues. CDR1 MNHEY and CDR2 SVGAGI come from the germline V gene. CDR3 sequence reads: CASGLDRLETQYF. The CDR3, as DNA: TGTGCCAGCGGTTTGGACAGGTTGGAGACCCAGTACTTC.

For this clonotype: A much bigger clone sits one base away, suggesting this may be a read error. This CDR3 is CASSYPRLRQGRTYNEQSF. The CDR3 nucleotides read TGTGCCAGCAGTTACCCGCGCCTTCGACAGGGGAGAACGTACAATGAGCAGTCCTTC. This chain uses TRBV6-5 with TRBJ2-1; 8 bases align to TRBD1. The CDR3 sequence is 19 residues long. Germline values: CDR1 MNHEY, CDR2 SVGAGI.

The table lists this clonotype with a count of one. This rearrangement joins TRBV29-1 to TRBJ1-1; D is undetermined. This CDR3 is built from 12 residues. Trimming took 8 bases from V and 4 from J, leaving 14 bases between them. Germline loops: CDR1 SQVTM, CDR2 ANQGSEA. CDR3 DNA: TGCAGCTTTGGAACGGGCCCCACTGAAGCTTTCTTT. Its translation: CSFGTGPTEAFF.